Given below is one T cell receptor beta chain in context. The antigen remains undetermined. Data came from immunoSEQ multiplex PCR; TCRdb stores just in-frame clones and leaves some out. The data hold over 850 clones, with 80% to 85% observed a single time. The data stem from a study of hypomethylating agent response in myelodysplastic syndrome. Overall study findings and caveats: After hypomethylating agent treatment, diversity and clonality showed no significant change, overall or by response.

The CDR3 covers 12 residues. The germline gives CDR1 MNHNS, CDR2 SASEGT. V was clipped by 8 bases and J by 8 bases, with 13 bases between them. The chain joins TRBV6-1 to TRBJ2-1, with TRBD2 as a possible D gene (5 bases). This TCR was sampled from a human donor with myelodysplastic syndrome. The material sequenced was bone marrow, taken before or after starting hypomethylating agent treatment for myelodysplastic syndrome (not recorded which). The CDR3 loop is CASGDTRDEQFF. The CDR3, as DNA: TGTGCCAGCGGCGACACTAGGGATGAGCAGTTCTTC.